The 22 T cell receptor beta chains in this list originate from one sample, sequenced in a study of cytomegalovirus exposure and HLA in healthy donors. The PCR was carried out with 60 Vbeta primers and 13 Jbeta primers. Sequencing used immunoSEQ multiplex PCR; TCRdb keeps in-frame clones, though not all of them. The sample yields around 110,000 clones, around 73% seen once. Sequencing was done on a sample of PBMCs. The receptors stem from a man aged 25 to 40 in good health and CMV-seronegative.

This clone showed up just a few times. This chain uses TRBV14 with TRBJ2-3; 7 nucleotides align to TRBD1. Germline values: CDR1 SGHDN, CDR2 FVKESK. The CDR3 consists of 13 residues. Germline trimming cut 6 bases from V and 2 bases from J; bases unmatched to any gene: 2. CDR3 region: CASSQGVTDTQYF. As DNA, the CDR3 is TGTGCCAGCAGTCAGGGGGTCACAGATACGCAGTATTTT.

The chain links TRBV5-6 to TRBJ1-5; D remains unclear. CDR1 is SGHDT, CDR2 YYEEEE, per germline. The CDR3 is 14 amino acids. Trimming removed 3 bases at V and 6 bases at J, with 13 bases between. Here the CDR3 reads CASSSRPAVQPQHF. The DNA for the CDR3 is TGTGCCAGCAGCTCACGGCCTGCGGTTCAGCCCCAGCATTTT.

This clone was observed a single time. V and J are TRBV10-3 and TRBJ2-7; 14 bases map to TRBD2. Germline V CDR1 and CDR2: ENHRY, SYGVKD. J gave up 4 bases and V 10 bases, and 15 bases lay outside the gene matches. The CDR3 contains 17 residues. CDR3: CASRVTSGGANTYEQYF. DNA of the CDR3: TGTGCCAGCAGGGTGACTAGCGGGGGGGCCAATACTTACGAGCAGTACTTC.

The J gene is TRBJ2-5, the V gene TRBV7-9; D may be TRBD2 (6 bases). The V end lost 6 bases, the J end lost 3 bases, and 11 bases lay between the germline ends. Germline V gives CDR1 SEHNR, CDR2 FQNEAQ (reference sequence). The CDR3 runs 13 residues. The CDR3 DNA reads as TGTGCCAGCAGATCGGGGGACGAAGAGACCCAGTACTTC. Its translation: CASRSGDEETQYF.

This clone occurred once. The chain employs TRBV5-1 and TRBJ2-7; 7 bases are shared with TRBD1. This CDR3 contains 13 residues. J gave up 2 bases and V 4 bases, and 3 bases lay outside the gene matches. The germline CDR1 and CDR2 sequences are SGHRS and YFSETQ. DNA for the CDR3: TGCGCCAGCAGCATTGACAGGGCCTACGAGCAGTACTTC. The encoded protein is CASSIDRAYEQYF.

The rearrangement links TRBV29-1 to TRBJ2-4; D might be TRBD1 (6 bases). The CDR3 runs 14 residues. CDR1 and CDR2 (germline): SQVTM, ANQGSEA. Trimming stripped 5 bases from V and 1 base from J, with 12 bases between. CDR3 sequence (DNA): TGCAGCGTTACAGGGATTCGGGCCAAAAACATTCAGTACTTC. Translating it yields CSVTGIRAKNIQYF.

The genes are TRBV6-5 and TRBJ1-4; D gene unclear. CDR1 and CDR2 (germline): MNHEY, SVGAGI. The CDR3 is 13 amino acids. Trimming cost V 5 bases and J 5 bases, with 9 bases left between them. The DNA for the CDR3 is TGTGCCAGCAGTCCGACAAAGAATGAAAAACTGTTTTTT. Its translation is CASSPTKNEKLFF.

J is TRBJ2-7 and V is TRBV29-1, with 9 bases lining up with TRBD1. V was clipped by 6 bases and J by 4 bases; unmatched bases: 7. CDR3 length: 13 residues. CDR1 is SQVTM and CDR2 is ANQGSEA in the germline V gene. Here the CDR3 reads CSVGVQGAYEQYF. The CDR3 DNA is TGCAGCGTGGGGGTACAGGGGGCATACGAGCAGTACTTC.

The chain links TRBV5-4 to TRBJ2-5; 7 bases fit TRBD2. The CDR3 consists of 15 residues. The germline V gene encodes CDR1 SGHNT and CDR2 YYREEE (reference sequence). Germline trimming cut 5 bases from V and 5 bases from J; bases unmatched to any gene: 12. In nucleotides, the CDR3 is TGTGCCAGCAGGTGGGAGGGAGGGCCTTGGGAGACCCAGTACTTC. Its translation is CASRWEGGPWETQYF.

Concerning this clone: The junction shows a germline mismatch at one end, possibly a read error. The rearrangement links TRBV2 to TRBJ1-1; D is perhaps TRBD1 (6 bases). The CDR3 consists of 11 residues. The germline gives CDR1 SNHLY, CDR2 FYNNEI. The CDR3 region is CASGKAPQGQF. DNA of the CDR3: TGTGCCAGCGGAAAGGCGCCACAGGGCCAATTT.

This clone was seen only a few times. The chain employs TRBV7-3 and TRBJ2-3; 13 bases line up with TRBD2. The J segment lost 1 base and the V segment lost 5 bases, leaving 9 bases of the junction unmatched. The CDR3 covers 18 residues. Germline lookup yields CDR1 SGHTA and CDR2 FQGTGA. The CDR3 loop is CASSPLPGLAGGTDTQYF. CDR3 in DNA: TGTGCCAGCAGCCCGCTCCCCGGACTAGCGGGGGGCACAGATACGCAGTATTTT.

The gene calls are TRBV30 and TRBJ1-6; 8 bases agree with TRBD1. V was clipped by 5 bases and J by 7 bases; unmatched bases: 1. Germline CDR1 and CDR2: GTSNPN and SVGIG (reference sequence). This CDR3 region has 12 residues. Here the CDR3 reads CAWGQGNSPLHF. The CDR3 DNA reads as TGTGCCTGGGGACAGGGAAATTCACCCCTCCACTTT. Full variable domain (rest looked up from reference TRBV30 and TRBJ1-6): SQTIHQWPATLVQPVGSPLSLECTVEGTSNPNLYWYRQAAGRGLQLLFYSVGIGQISSEVPQNLSASRPQDRQFILSSKKLLLSDSGFYLCAWGQGNSPLHFGNGTRLTVT.

The rearrangement joins TRBV2 to TRBJ1-1; possible D gene TRBD1, 5 bases. The CDR3 is 13 residues long. Germline V CDR1 and CDR2: SNHLY, FYNNEI. V was trimmed by 2 bases and J by 3 bases, leaving 7 bases between them. The CDR3 reads CASSEPGYTEAFF. CDR3 nucleotide sequence: TGTGCCAGCAGTGAACCAGGGTACACTGAAGCTTTCTTT.

The CDR3 region is CASSNPGQPGGELFF. The CDR3 DNA is TGTGCCAGCAGTAACCCGGGACAGCCCGGCGGGGAGCTGTTTTTT. This chain links TRBV6-6 with TRBJ2-2; TRBD1 matches 7 bases. CDR3 size: 15 residues. The germline gives CDR1 MNHNY, CDR2 SVGAGI (reference sequence). The V segment lost 5 bases and the J segment 7 bases; nucleotides outside the gene matches: 10.

This chain uses TRBV5-1 with TRBJ2-2; 10 nucleotides align to TRBD1. The CDR3 has 17 residues. CDR1 and CDR2 (germline): SGHRS, YFSETQ. With 5 bases clipped from V and 0 bases from J, the junction kept 7 bases outside the gene matches. The CDR3 reads CASSTTGGSSNTGELFF. The CDR3 DNA sequence: TGCGCCAGCAGTACGACAGGGGGCTCCTCGAACACCGGGGAGCTGTTTTTT.

This clone has only a few counts. V is TRBV5-4 and J is TRBJ2-3; 9 positions agree with TRBD2. Germline loops: CDR1 SGHNT, CDR2 YYREEE (reference sequence). The CDR3 runs 14 residues. Trimming at V came to 2 bases and at J to 3 bases, leaving 1 base not matched to a gene. Here the CDR3 reads CASSLAGGTDTQYF. The CDR3, as DNA: TGTGCCAGCAGCTTAGCGGGAGGTACAGATACGCAGTATTTT.

This rearrangement joins TRBV5-1 to TRBJ2-1, with 7 bases aligning to TRBD1. The CDR3 spans 15 residues. Germline CDR1 is SGHRS and CDR2 is YFSETQ. V dropped 0 bases and J dropped 3; count of bases not matched to a gene: 3. The CDR3 coding sequence is TGCGCCAGCAGCTTGGGGGCAGGGGGCTACAATGAGCAGTTCTTC. Protein sequence: CASSLGAGGYNEQFF.

CDR3 DNA: TGTGCCAGCAGTGCCAGCGGGGGGGCAAACACCGGGGAGCTGTTTTTT. Its translation is CASSASGGANTGELFF. V usage is TRBV2 and J usage is TRBJ2-2; 10 nucleotides agree with TRBD2. Germline-derived CDR1 and CDR2 are SNHLY and FYNNEI. This CDR3 is built from 16 residues. The V segment lost 4 bases and the J segment 2 bases; nucleotides outside the gene matches: 4.

This clone was seen only a few times. This rearrangement joins TRBV10-1 to TRBJ2-7; 7 bases agree with TRBD1. The CDR3 has 14 amino acids. After removal of 3 bases from V and 2 bases from J, the junction contained 4 bases not matched to a gene. Germline loops: CDR1 WNHNN, CDR2 SYGVQD (reference sequence). The CDR3 protein is CASSDPGTAYEQYF. CDR3 coding DNA: TGCGCCAGCAGTGACCCCGGGACAGCCTACGAGCAGTACTTC.

The CDR3 loop is CAWTAQGSEQYF. In nucleotides, the CDR3 is TGTGCCTGGACCGCACAGGGGAGCGAGCAGTACTTC. V is TRBV30 and J is TRBJ2-7; TRBD1 matches at 7 bases. Germline loops: CDR1 GTSNPN, CDR2 SVGIG (reference sequence). The CDR3 sequence is 12 residues long. The junction had 6 bases not matched to a gene; V was cut back by 4 bases and J by 6 bases.

V is TRBV6-5 and J is TRBJ2-3, with 8 bases lining up with TRBD1. There are 16 residues in the CDR3. Germline assignment: CDR1 MNHEY and CDR2 SVGAGI. The V gene end was trimmed by 0 bases and the J gene end by 3 bases; junction bases not matched to a gene: 5. CDR3 amino acids: CASSYSGRGRTDTQYF. CDR3 in DNA: TGTGCCAGCAGTTACTCAGGCAGGGGGCGAACAGATACGCAGTATTTT.

The chain carries TRBV29-1 and TRBJ2-3; 9 bases fit TRBD2. The CDR3 is made up of 14 amino acids. J lost 1 base, V lost 2 bases, and 1 base had no gene match. The germline CDR1 and CDR2 sequences are SQVTM and ANQGSEA. CDR3 region: CSVEIAGGTDTQYF. The CDR3 DNA reads as TGCAGCGTTGAAATAGCGGGGGGCACAGATACGCAGTATTTT.